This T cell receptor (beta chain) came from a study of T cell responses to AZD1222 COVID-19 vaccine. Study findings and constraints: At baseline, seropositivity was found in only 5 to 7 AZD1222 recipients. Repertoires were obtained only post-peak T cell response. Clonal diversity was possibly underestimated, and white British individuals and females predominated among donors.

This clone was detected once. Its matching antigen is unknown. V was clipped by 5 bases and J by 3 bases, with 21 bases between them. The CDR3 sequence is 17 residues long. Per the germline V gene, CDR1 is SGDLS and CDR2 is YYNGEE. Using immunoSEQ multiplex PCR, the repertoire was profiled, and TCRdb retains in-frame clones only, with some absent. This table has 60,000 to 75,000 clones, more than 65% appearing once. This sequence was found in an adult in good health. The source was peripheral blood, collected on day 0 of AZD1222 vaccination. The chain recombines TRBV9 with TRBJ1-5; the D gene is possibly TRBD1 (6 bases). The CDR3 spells CASSSEGMGTPNQPQHF. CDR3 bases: TGTGCCAGCAGTTCAGAGGGTATGGGGACACCCAATCAGCCCCAGCATTTT.